This T cell receptor (beta chain) originates from a study of shared clonotypes between healthy human individuals. Study results and caveats: Against clonotypes common to all four donors, non-shared ones had lower generation probabilities.

As concerns this clone: Its specificity is unknown.

The CDR3 sequence is 14 residues long. Deletions cut 2 bases from V and 3 bases from J, with 13 bases between. Germline CDR1 is SQVTM and CDR2 is ANQGSEA. Sequencing was performed with immunoSEQ multiplex PCR; in TCRdb, only in-frame clones are kept and a portion is missing. The sample holds about a million clones, approximately 72% seen once. Partitioning of CD4+ cells yielded a CD45RA+ naive subset and a CD45RA-negative memory subset. The source material was memory CD4+ T cells sorted from blood. This sample's subset: CD45RA-negative fraction. The clonotype originates from a man between 18 and 29 years old in good health. This rearrangement joins TRBV29-1 to TRBJ1-2, with a possible D match to TRBD1 (5 bases). CDR3 residues: CSVEPGTQDYGYTF. The CDR3 nucleotides are TGCAGCGTTGAACCAGGGACGCAGGACTATGGCTACACCTTC. The full variable domain, rest sourced from reference TRBV29-1 and TRBJ1-2, is SAVISQKPSRDICQRGTSLTIQCQVDSQVTMMFWYRQQPGQSLTLIATANQGSEATYESGFVIDKFPISRPNLTFSTLTVSNMSPEDSSIYLCSVEPGTQDYGYTFGSGTRLTVV.